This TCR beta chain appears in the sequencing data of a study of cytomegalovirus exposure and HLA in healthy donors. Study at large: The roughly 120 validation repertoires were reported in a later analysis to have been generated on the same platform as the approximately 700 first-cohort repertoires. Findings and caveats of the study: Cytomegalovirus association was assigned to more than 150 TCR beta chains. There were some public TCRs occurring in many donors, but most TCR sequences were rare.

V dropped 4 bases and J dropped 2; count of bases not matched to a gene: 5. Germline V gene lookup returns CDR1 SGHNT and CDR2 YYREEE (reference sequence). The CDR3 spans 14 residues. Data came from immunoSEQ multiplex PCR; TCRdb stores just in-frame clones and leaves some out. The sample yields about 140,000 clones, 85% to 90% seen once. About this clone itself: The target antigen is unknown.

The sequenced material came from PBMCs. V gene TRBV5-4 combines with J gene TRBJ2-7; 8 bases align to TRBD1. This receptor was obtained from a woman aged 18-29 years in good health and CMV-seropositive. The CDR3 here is CASSVGDRPYEQYF. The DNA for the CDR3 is TGTGCCAGCAGCGTGGGGGACAGGCCCTACGAGCAGTACTTC.